This TCR beta chain was obtained from a study of cytomegalovirus exposure and HLA in healthy donors. Across the whole study: There were some 380 genotyped donors. Of these, roughly 80% fell in the genetic ancestry cluster associated with self-reported Caucasian donors.

13 Jbeta primers and 60 Vbeta primers were used for the PCR. Measured with immunoSEQ multiplex PCR; TCRdb has only the in-frame clones, and not every one. Of 170,000 or so clones in the sample, roughly four fifths were seen once. Donors counted as nominally healthy when sampled, yet unrecorded immune exposures were likely. Findings and limits, study-wide: Roughly even sequencing depth across donors was the assumption behind the presence/absence analyses. Later analysis revealed greater clonal expansion in HLA-associated TCR beta chains than in equally common others.

In the case of this clone: Its antigen is not identified.

This CDR3 has 12 amino acids. Germline V gives CDR1 SNHLY, CDR2 FYNNEI. The germline V and J ends were trimmed by 3 bases and 8 bases, with 9 bases remaining between them. Sequenced: PBMCs. The source is a woman aged 45-65 years in good health and CMV-seronegative. The gene calls are TRBV2 and TRBJ2-3, with D hard to call. The CDR3 reads CASSDVTSTQYF. CDR3 nucleotides: TGTGCCAGCAGTGATGTGACATCTACGCAGTATTTT. The entire variable domain, with the rest obtained from reference TRBV2 and TRBJ2-3, is as follows: EPEVTQTPSHQVTQMGQEVILRCVPISNHLYFYWYRQILGQKVEFLVSFYNNEISEKSEIFDDQFSVERPDGSNFTLKIRSTKLEDSAMYFCASSDVTSTQYFGPGTRLTVL.